The rows below give T cell receptor beta chains drawn from one sample of a study of metastatic and nonmetastatic thyroid tumors. TCRdb re-processed the PCR reads through MiXCR. In the table there are about 35,000 clones, roughly 18% of which are singletons. The material sequenced was blood. The origin of the receptors is a female donor with papillary thyroid cancer or a benign thyroid nodule (not recorded which). Some clones in this sample may be carry-over from other donors' samples. Each CDR3 is given with its conserved first and last residue. Fields, in order: V gene, D gene, clone size, J gene, CDR3 DNA, CDR3 protein. A D gene is named only where the DNA matches it firmly. Some rows mark clone size as missing; the rest say once, few, many or name a class of expanded clone.

>TRBV5-4|TRBD1|few|TRBJ1-6
TGTGCCAGCAGCCCTGGACAGGGTGGTCTGTTACCCCTCCACTTT
CASSPGQGGLLPLHF
>TRBV25-1|NA|few|TRBJ2-7
TGTGCCAGCAGTTCCTCGGGGGTCTACGAGCAGTATTTC
CASSSSGVYEQYF
>TRBV11-3|TRBD2|many|TRBJ2-7
TGTGCCAGCAGCTTATCCGGGACTAGCGGGAGTTACGAGCAGTACTTC
CASSLSGTSGSYEQYF
>TRBV5-1|NA|many|TRBJ2-7
TGCGCCAGCAGGTTTGAGCAGGGTTACGAGCAGTACTTC
CASRFEQGYEQYF
>TRBV28|NA|many|TRBJ2-3
TGTGCCAGCAGCGGATCCCCATTCCTAGATACGCAGTATTTT
CASSGSPFLDTQYF
>TRBV27|TRBD2|medium-sized|TRBJ2-1
TGTGCCAGCAGGCCTAGCGGGGTCTACAATGAGCAGTTCTTC
CASRPSGVYNEQFF
>TRBV4-3|NA|many|TRBJ2-3
TGCGCCAGCAGCCCGACAGTGACAGATACGCAGTATTTT
CASSPTVTDTQYF
>TRBV11-2|NA|many|TRBJ2-7
TGTGCCAGCAGCTTAGGCGTGGGACGGAGGGTCGAGCAGTACTTC
CASSLGVGRRVEQYF
>TRBV27|NA|many|TRBJ2-3
TGTGCCAGCAGTTTCGTGACTACTCTGGGTACGCAGTATTTT
CASSFVTTLGTQYF
>TRBV6-1|NA|NA|TRBJ1-1
TGTGCCAGCAGTCAGACAGATAACACTGAAGCTTTCTTT
CASSQTDNTEAFF
>TRBV28|TRBD2|NA|TRBJ2-5
TGTGCCAGCCTTGGGGGGGGAGAGGAGACCCAGTTGTTC
CASLGGGEETQLF